This T cell receptor (beta chain) originates from a study of blood T cell repertoires in COVID-19. The wider study: Specimens from acute and convalescent COVID-19 originated in the United States, Italy and Spain. T cells, B-cell-depleted T cells, or PBMCs supplied cDNA or gDNA.

Trimming stripped 1 base from V and 7 bases from J, with 11 bases between. CDR3 size: 15 residues. Germline values: CDR1 MGHRA, CDR2 YSYEKL. Original processing methods: Amplified reference gene primers provided the basis for estimating nucleated cell counts. The repertoire was sequenced with immunoSEQ multiplex PCR; TCRdb's copy has only in-frame clones and lacks some. V and J calls and clone size come straight from that table; D and trimming were deduced from the DNA. This repertoire shows 250,000 to 300,000 clones, around 87% found once; its top ten account for 3.6%. This rearrangement joins TRBV4-1 to TRBJ1-6, with D possibly being TRBD1 (5 bases). The source material was peripheral blood. The source is a man between 18 and 35 years old with active or convalescent COVID-19. In nucleotides, the CDR3 is TGCGCCAGCAGCCAAGGGGGCTTGGGAAATTCACCCCTCCACTTT. Residues: CASSQGGLGNSPLHF.